The source of this TCR beta chain is a study of shared clonotypes between healthy human individuals. The study, taken as a whole, reports: Blood was the sole source, and tissue repertoires probably differ.

J gave up 6 bases and V 7 bases, and 14 bases lay outside the gene matches. Germline lookup yields CDR1 MNHEY and CDR2 SVGAGI. The CDR3 is made up of 15 amino acids. All donors qualified as healthy HIV-negative adults and had experienced no recent acute infections or vaccinations. Everyone who donated was a Caucasian adult who lived in Nashville, Tennessee. Only one count was recorded for this clone. What it binds is not known. Using immunoSEQ multiplex PCR, the repertoire was profiled, and TCRdb retains in-frame clones only, with some absent. The table includes about 680,000 clones, 73% detected once.

The sample consisted of memory CD4+ T cells sorted from blood. Indicated subset: CD45RA-negative fraction. The J gene is TRBJ2-7, the V gene TRBV6-5; 8 positions match TRBD1. This TCR was sampled from a woman in her twenties or thirties in good health. CDR3 loop: CASTLDRAPGTEQYF. CDR3 in DNA: TGTGCCAGCACTCTGGACAGGGCACCCGGGACCGAGCAGTACTTC.